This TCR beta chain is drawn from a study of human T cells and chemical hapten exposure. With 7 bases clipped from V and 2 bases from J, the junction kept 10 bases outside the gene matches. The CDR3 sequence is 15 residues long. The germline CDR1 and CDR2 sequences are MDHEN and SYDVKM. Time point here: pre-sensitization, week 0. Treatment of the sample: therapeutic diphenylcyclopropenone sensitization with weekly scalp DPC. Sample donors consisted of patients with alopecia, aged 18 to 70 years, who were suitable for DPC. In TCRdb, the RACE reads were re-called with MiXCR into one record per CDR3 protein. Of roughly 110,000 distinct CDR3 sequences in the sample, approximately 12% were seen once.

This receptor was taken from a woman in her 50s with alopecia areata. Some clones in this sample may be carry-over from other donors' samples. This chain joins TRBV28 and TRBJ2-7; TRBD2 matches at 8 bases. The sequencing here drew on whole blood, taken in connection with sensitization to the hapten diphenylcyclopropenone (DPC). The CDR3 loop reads CASIPAGGGTYEQYF. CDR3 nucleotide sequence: TGTGCCAGCATTCCCGCGGGAGGCGGAACCTACGAGCAGTACTTC.